Below are 27 T cell receptor beta chains sequenced from a single sample in a study of cytomegalovirus exposure and HLA in healthy donors (dated by TCRdb to 2015 to 2018). The method behind the library was the immunoSEQ multiplex PCR assay. A mixture of 60 forward primers for TCR Vbeta segments and 13 reverse primers for TCR Jbeta segments was used in the multiplex PCR. TCRdb obtained this table from immuneACCESS and retained in-frame rearrangements with V and J assigned. These tables miss some clones; where compared with another copy, unresolved V genes account for less than half of the shortfall, and the remainder is unexplained. Present in this sample are 110,000 or so clones, around 81% of which were seen just once. Clones ranked in the top ten supply under 2.5% of the sample. The sequenced sample was PBMCs. These receptors originate from a woman younger than 45 in good health and CMV-seronegative.

This clone was seen only once. The rearrangement joins TRBV18 to TRBJ2-7; 9 nucleotides align to TRBD2. CDR3 length equals 14 residues. Germline V gene data show CDR1 as KGHSH and CDR2 as LQKENI. Trimming at V came to 4 bases and at J to 2 bases, leaving 3 bases not matched to a gene. The CDR3 loop reads CASSLGTSPYEQYF. CDR3 nucleotides: TGTGCCAGCTCACTCGGGACTAGCCCCTACGAGCAGTACTTC.

The table lists this clone with a few counts. This chain links TRBV7-9 with TRBJ2-5; TRBD2 matches 8 bases. Germline trimming cut 5 bases from V and 4 bases from J; bases unmatched to any gene: 6. Germline-derived CDR1 and CDR2 are SEHNR and FQNEAQ (reference sequence). CDR3 length equals 14 residues. DNA for the CDR3: TGTGCCAGCAGCCAAAGGGCGGGGGGAGAGACCCAGTACTTC. This gives the protein CASSQRAGGETQYF.

The sample holds a few counts of this clone. The gene calls are TRBV7-6 and TRBJ2-3, with 14 bases lining up with TRBD2. Per germline, CDR1 SGHVS and CDR2 FNYEAQ. V lost 5 bases to trimming and J lost 0 bases; unmatched junction nucleotides: 10. The CDR3 spans 19 residues. The CDR3 is CASSLGLAGGQGSTDTQYF. CDR3 bases: TGTGCCAGCAGCCTTGGACTAGCGGGAGGCCAGGGAAGCACAGATACGCAGTATTTT.

The V and J genes are TRBV27 and TRBJ1-1; D is ambiguous. This CDR3 has 15 amino acids. Germline V gene lookup returns CDR1 MNHEY and CDR2 SMNVEV (reference sequence). V shed 5 bases and J shed 0 bases, with 13 bases lying between them. CDR3 DNA sequence: TGTGCCAGCAGTCGCTCCTTGGGAGTGAACACTGAAGCTTTCTTT. This codes for CASSRSLGVNTEAFF.

The genes are TRBV5-6 and TRBJ1-4; 8 nucleotides match TRBD1. There are 13 residues in the CDR3. Germline V CDR1 and CDR2: SGHDT, YYEEEE. Trimming took 4 bases from V and 6 from J; bases not matched to a gene: 2. The CDR3 bases are TGTGCCAGCAGCCCGACAGGGGATGAAAAACTGTTTTTT. Its protein product is CASSPTGDEKLFF.

V and J are TRBV5-1 and TRBJ2-1, with 12 bases matching TRBD1. With V trimmed by 4 bases and J by 8 bases, 10 bases remained unmatched. Germline lookup yields CDR1 SGHRS and CDR2 YFSETQ. CDR3 length: 16 amino acids. CDR3 coding DNA: TGCGCCAGCAGCACTACCGGGACAGGGGGCGGGGATGAGCAGTTCTTC. It yields the protein CASSTTGTGGGDEQFF. Looking up the rest from reference TRBV5-1 and TRBJ2-1 gives the full variable domain: KAGVTQTPRYLIKTRGQQVTLSCSPISGHRSVSWYQQTPGQGLQFLFEYFSETQRNKGNFPGRFSGRQFSNSRSEMNVSTLELGDSALYLCASSTTGTGGGDEQFFGPGTRLTVL.

V usage is TRBV11-3 and J usage is TRBJ2-7; no definite D call. V was cut by 4 bases and J by 6 bases, with 22 bases left in between. The germline CDR1 and CDR2 sequences are SGHNT and YENEEA. The CDR3 consists of 16 residues. The CDR3 DNA sequence: TGTGCCAGCAGCTCGGTGGGCCCCAGCCCCTCCCTCGAGCAGTACTTC. Protein sequence: CASSSVGPSPSLEQYF.

The CDR3, as DNA: TGTGCCAGCAGGACCAAACAGACAGGGCCGAGCTGGGCCAAAAACATTCAGTACTTC. It translates to CASRTKQTGPSWAKNIQYF. This chain connects TRBV6-4 to TRBJ2-4; 7 bases line up with TRBD1. After removal of 6 bases from V and 1 base from J, the junction contained 18 bases not matched to a gene. The CDR3 contains 19 residues. The germline CDR1 and CDR2 sequences are MRHNA and SNTAGT.

The CDR3 nucleotides read TGTGCCAGCAGTCGGGGGGGCGCGGGTACTGAAGCTTTCTTT. It specifies CASSRGGAGTEAFF. The rearrangement joins TRBV28 to TRBJ1-1, with D perhaps matching TRBD1 (6 bases). This CDR3 spans 14 amino acids. The germline CDR1 and CDR2 sequences are MDHEN and SYDVKM. V lost 5 bases and J lost 5, with 15 bases in between.

The chain recombines TRBV7-8 with TRBJ1-4; weak D call: TRBD1 (5 bases). Trimming left V 4 bases short and J 4 bases short, with 16 bases between. Germline V gene data show CDR1 as SGHVS and CDR2 as FQNEAQ. The CDR3 totals 16 residues. The CDR3 bases are TGTGCCAGCAGCTCCATTTTGACAGACCTTAATGAAAAACTGTTTTTT. Translated, it gives CASSSILTDLNEKLFF.

The chain combines TRBV29-1 with TRBJ1-4; 7 positions agree with TRBD1. The CDR3 consists of 13 residues. V gave up 4 bases and J gave up 3 bases; unmatched junction bases: 2. Germline V lookup: CDR1 SQVTM, CDR2 ANQGSEA. CDR3 DNA: TGCAGCGTTGGGGACAGATCTAATGAAAAACTGTTTTTT. Translated, it gives CSVGDRSNEKLFF.

This clone appeared a single time. The V call is TRBV6-1, the J call TRBJ2-7; perhaps TRBD2 as D (6 bases). V shed 4 bases and J shed 0 bases, with 13 bases lying between them. The germline V gene has CDR1 MNHNS and CDR2 SASEGT. CDR3 size: 15 residues. In nucleotides, the CDR3 is TGTGCCAGCAGTGTCGGTAGCGGAAGCTCCTACGAGCAGTACTTC. The encoded protein is CASSVGSGSSYEQYF.

This clone was seen a single time. At one boundary the junction diverges from the germline segment, which might be a read error. The chain joins TRBV7-8 to TRBJ2-7; 7 bases align to TRBD2. Germline V gene data show CDR1 as SGHVS and CDR2 as FQNEAQ. The CDR3 length is 15 residues. The CDR3 nucleotides read TGTGCCAGCAGTGGGGACGGGCGGGAGTCCTCCGAGCAGTACTTC. Its translation: CASSGDGRESSEQYF.

The rearrangement links TRBV28 to TRBJ2-1; TRBD2 agrees at 11 bases. The V gene's germline CDR1 is MDHEN and CDR2 SYDVKM. V gave up 4 bases and J gave up 4 bases; unmatched junction bases: 6. The CDR3 has 16 residues. This chain's CDR3 is CASSWFGLAGYNEQFF. The CDR3 DNA reads TGTGCCAGCAGTTGGTTCGGACTAGCGGGTTACAATGAGCAGTTCTTC.

The V call is TRBV7-8, the J call TRBJ2-3, with D uncertain. Trimming stripped 5 bases from V and 7 bases from J, with 4 bases between. This CDR3 is built from 10 residues. Germline V lookup: CDR1 SGHVS, CDR2 FQNEAQ. The CDR3 DNA follows: TGTGCCAGCAGCGACTATACGCAGTATTTT. This encodes CASSDYTQYF.

This chain links TRBV28 with TRBJ2-3, with 14 positions matching TRBD2. Trimming took 7 bases from V and 1 from J; bases not matched to a gene: 4. CDR1 MDHEN and CDR2 SYDVKM come from the germline V gene. The CDR3 is 16 residues long. The CDR3 bases are TGTGCCAGCAACGGACTAGCGGGAGGTCGCACAGATACGCAGTATTTT. It specifies CASNGLAGGRTDTQYF.

V and J are TRBV11-2 and TRBJ2-2, with 12 positions matching TRBD2. Trimming took 1 base from V and 8 from J; bases not matched to a gene: 5. Germline V gives CDR1 SGHAT, CDR2 FQNNGV. This CDR3 spans 16 amino acids. In DNA, the CDR3 is TGTGCCAGCAGCTTAGTACTAGCGGGAGGAGAAGGGGAGCTGTTTTTT. As protein: CASSLVLAGGEGELFF.

This rearrangement joins TRBV14 to TRBJ1-4; TRBD1 might be the D (5 bases). Trimming took off 1 base at V and 7 bases at J, with 19 bases between the two ends. There are 17 residues in the CDR3. The V gene's germline CDR1 is SGHDN and CDR2 FVKESK. The CDR3 coding sequence is TGTGCCAGCAGCCAAGGTGATTGGTGGCAGGGCGGTGAAAAACTGTTTTTT. Translation gives CASSQGDWWQGGEKLFF.

The CDR3 nucleotides read TGTGCCAGCAGTGAAATAGGGACAAGCACAGATACGCAGTATTTT. Its translation: CASSEIGTSTDTQYF. The chain carries TRBV2 and TRBJ2-3; a weak D match, TRBD1 (6 bases). Deletions cut 2 bases from V and 0 bases from J, with 9 bases between. Germline lookup yields CDR1 SNHLY and CDR2 FYNNEI. The CDR3 runs 15 residues.

The chain links TRBV27 to TRBJ2-5; D possibly corresponds to TRBD1 (6 bases). The V end was cut by 5 bases, the J end by 4 bases, with 14 bases between. Germline CDR1 MNHEY, CDR2 SMNVEV (reference sequence). This CDR3 is built from 14 residues. The CDR3: CASSPGQTGETQYF. CDR3 coding DNA: TGTGCCAGCAGTCCTGGACAGACCGGAGAGACCCAGTACTTC.

This clone came up once. The CDR3 nucleotides are TGTGCCAGCACTCGCGGGGACAGGTTCCAAGAGACCCAGTACTTC. This sequence encodes CASTRGDRFQETQYF. The chain links TRBV7-9 to TRBJ2-5; 8 nucleotides line up with TRBD1. This CDR3 is 15 amino acids long. Trimming cost V 7 bases and J 1 base; bases outside gene matches: 8. CDR1 is SEHNR and CDR2 is FQNEAQ in the germline V gene (reference sequence). Full variable domain (outside the CDR3, taken from reference TRBV7-9 and TRBJ2-5): DTGVSQNPRHKITKRGQNVTFRCDPISEHNRLYWYRQTLGQGPEFLTYFQNEAQLEKSRLLSDRFSAERPKGSFSTLEIQRTEQGDSAMYLCASTRGDRFQETQYFGPGTRLLVL.

This rearrangement joins TRBV25-1 to TRBJ2-7; 8 bases line up with TRBD1. Trimming removed 2 bases from V and 5 bases from J; junction bases left unmatched: 5. The CDR3 totals 14 residues. Germline V CDR1 and CDR2: MGHDK, SYGVNS. In DNA form, the CDR3 reads TGTGCCAGCAGTGAACCCGACAGGGGACACGAGCAGTACTTC. Protein: CASSEPDRGHEQYF.

The V and J genes are TRBV4-1 and TRBJ1-4; D may be TRBD1 (6 bases). The CDR3 is made up of 13 amino acids. Trimming left V 7 bases short and J 6 bases short, with 12 bases between. Per germline, CDR1 MGHRA and CDR2 YSYEKL. The CDR3 DNA is TGCGCCAGCACGGGACACGCTGATGAAAAACTGTTTTTT. Protein sequence: CASTGHADEKLFF.

This chain uses TRBV29-1 with TRBJ1-1; D call uncertain. The CDR3 sequence is 12 residues long. V lost 7 bases and J lost 2, with 11 bases in between. Germline CDR1 and CDR2: SQVTM and ANQGSEA. Written as DNA, the CDR3 is TGCAGCGCTACACAGAGTAACACTGAAGCTTTCTTT. Translating it yields CSATQSNTEAFF.

The chain is built from TRBV5-1 and TRBJ1-1; 9 bases map to TRBD1. CDR3 length equals 15 residues. From germline, CDR1 is SGHRS and CDR2 YFSETQ. The V segment lost 3 bases and the J segment 5 bases; nucleotides outside the gene matches: 8. The DNA for the CDR3 is TGCGCCAGCAGCTCCCACCGGACAGGGGCGACTGAAGCTTTCTTT. As protein: CASSSHRTGATEAFF.

The chain is built from TRBV6-5 and TRBJ1-2; 7 bases are shared with TRBD1. This CDR3 region has 15 residues. From germline, CDR1 is MNHEY and CDR2 SVGAGI. J was trimmed by 0 bases and V by 6 bases; bases with no gene match: 7. CDR3 DNA sequence: TGTGCCAGCAGGGATAGACAGGGAGCTAACTATGGCTACACCTTC. Translating it yields CASRDRQGANYGYTF.

V is TRBV6-1 and J is TRBJ2-7; 15 bases are shared with TRBD2. The CDR3 has 14 amino acids. Germline assignment: CDR1 MNHNS and CDR2 SASEGT. Germline trimming cut 8 bases from V and 7 bases from J; bases unmatched to any gene: 6. CDR3 coding DNA: TGTGCCAGCGAGACCGGGACTAGCGGGAGGGAGCAGTACTTC. This translates into CASETGTSGREQYF.